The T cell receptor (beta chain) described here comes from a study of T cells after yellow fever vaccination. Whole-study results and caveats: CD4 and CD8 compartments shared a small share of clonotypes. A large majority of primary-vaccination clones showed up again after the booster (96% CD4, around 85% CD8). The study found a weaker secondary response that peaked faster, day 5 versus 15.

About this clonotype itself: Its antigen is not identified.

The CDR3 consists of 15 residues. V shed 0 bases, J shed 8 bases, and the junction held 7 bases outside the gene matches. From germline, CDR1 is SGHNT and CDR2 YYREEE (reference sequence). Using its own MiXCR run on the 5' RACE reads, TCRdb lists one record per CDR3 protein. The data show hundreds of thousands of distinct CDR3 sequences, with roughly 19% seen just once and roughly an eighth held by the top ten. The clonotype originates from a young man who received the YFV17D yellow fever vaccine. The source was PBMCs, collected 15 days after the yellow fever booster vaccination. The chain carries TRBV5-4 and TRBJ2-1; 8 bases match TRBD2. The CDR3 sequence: CASSLVGLVHDEQFF. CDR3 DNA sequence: TGTGCCAGCAGCTTGGTGGGACTAGTTCACGATGAGCAGTTCTTC.